This TCR beta chain was retrieved from a study of early T cells in non-severe SARS-CoV-2 infection. Across the whole study: RNA in bulk from unsorted whole blood was sequenced, and chains were unpaired.

Trimming cost V 5 bases and J 1 base; bases outside gene matches: 5. This CDR3 contains 15 residues. Unique molecular identifiers (one per individual cDNA molecule) were attached. TCRdb re-called the 5' RACE reads with MiXCR, one entry per CDR3 protein. The table includes tens of thousands of distinct CDR3 sequences, over 12% detected once. As for this clonotype: What it binds is unknown.

Regarding the study as a whole: Clonotype matching in VDJdb favored anti-spike CD8 responses and did not capture private and CD4 specificities.

The chain links TRBV12-3 or TRBV12-4 to TRBJ1-1; 9 nucleotides match TRBD1. The receptor comes from an adult who was a healthcare worker with PCR-confirmed SARS-CoV-2 infection or an uninfected control (not recorded which). Input material: whole blood. This CDR3 reads CASSPRTGANTEAFF. The CDR3 coding sequence is TGTGCCAGCAGTCCGCGGACAGGGGCGAACACTGAAGCTTTCTTT.